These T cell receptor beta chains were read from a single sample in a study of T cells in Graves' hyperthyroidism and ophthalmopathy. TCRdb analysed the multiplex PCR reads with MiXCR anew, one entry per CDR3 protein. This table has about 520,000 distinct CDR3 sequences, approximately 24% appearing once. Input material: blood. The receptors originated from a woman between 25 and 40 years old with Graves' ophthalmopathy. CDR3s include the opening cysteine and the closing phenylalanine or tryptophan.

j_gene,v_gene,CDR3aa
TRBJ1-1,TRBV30,CAWNQQVLNTEAFF
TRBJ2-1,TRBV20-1,CSARGLSEQFF
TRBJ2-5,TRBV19,CASSMGQPQETQYF
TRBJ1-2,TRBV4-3,CASSQGGRGNYGYTF
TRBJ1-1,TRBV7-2,CASSEQGRATEAFF
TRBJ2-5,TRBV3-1,CASSHPGGLETQYF
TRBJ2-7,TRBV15,CATSRPRAYEQYF
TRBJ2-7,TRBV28,CASRPSRDILAREQYF
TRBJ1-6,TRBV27,CASKGINSPLHF
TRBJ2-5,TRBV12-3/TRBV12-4,CASSRGVSQETQYF
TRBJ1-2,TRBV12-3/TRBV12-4,CASSFEQNGYTF
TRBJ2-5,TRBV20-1,CSATGGDQETQYF
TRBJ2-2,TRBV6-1,CASGAVGGNTGELFF
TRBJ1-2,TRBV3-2,CASSQDVSDASGYTF
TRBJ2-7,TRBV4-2,CASSSSGAFPYEQYF
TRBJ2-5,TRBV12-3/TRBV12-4,CASSPQGAQETQYF
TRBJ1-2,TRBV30,CAWSEGVEGYTF
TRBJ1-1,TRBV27,CASGPAGLNTEAFF
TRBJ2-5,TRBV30,CAWDHGPLRWETQYF
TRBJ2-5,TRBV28,CASSLYRYETQYF
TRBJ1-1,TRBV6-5,CASSQTQGKAFF
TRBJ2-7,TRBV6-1,CASTRRELYEQYF
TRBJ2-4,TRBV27,CASATGPLAKNIQYF
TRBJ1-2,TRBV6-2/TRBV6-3,CASSSITTIYGYTF
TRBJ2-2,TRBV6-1,CASSPITGELFF
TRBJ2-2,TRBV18,CASSPQKIANTGELFF
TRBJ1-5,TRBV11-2,CASSSVRDGQPQHF
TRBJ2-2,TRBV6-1,CASSTSGGITGELFF
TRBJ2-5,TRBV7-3,CASSPGTGMIETQYF
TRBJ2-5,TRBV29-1,CSVDEAGGETQYF
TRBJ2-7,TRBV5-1,CASSLDRGAEQYF
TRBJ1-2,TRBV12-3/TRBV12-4,CASSLRGPGYGYTF
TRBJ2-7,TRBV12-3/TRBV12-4,CASSSYYEQYF
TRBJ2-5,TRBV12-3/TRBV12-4,CASTVAGSETQYF
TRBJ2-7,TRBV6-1,CASRRGTSGPPYEQYF
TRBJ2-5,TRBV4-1,CASSQDMGGIQETQYF
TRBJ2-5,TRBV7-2,CASSLVRGETQYF
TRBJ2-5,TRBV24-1,CATSDLNGQDEETQYF
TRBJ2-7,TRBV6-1,CASSEFSSGGNYGRREQYF
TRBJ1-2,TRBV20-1,CSARRGAGQGYGYTF
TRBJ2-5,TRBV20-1,CSAPTRRSSGIQETQYF
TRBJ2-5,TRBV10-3,CAISQNRDQETQYF
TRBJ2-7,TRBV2,CASSDPLRGWYEQYF
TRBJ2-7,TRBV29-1,CSAKYWRHETYEQYF
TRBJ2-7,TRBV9,CASSVGSSNYEQYF
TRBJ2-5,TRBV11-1,CASSLLSSGSLETQYF
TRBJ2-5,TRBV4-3,CASSQGTGSGTQYF
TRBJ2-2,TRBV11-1,CASRPLKGTNTGELFF
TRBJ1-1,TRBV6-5,CASSYQQGEAMNTEAFF
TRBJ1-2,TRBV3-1,CASSTMTGGYGYTF
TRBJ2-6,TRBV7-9,CASSLSVSGANVLTF
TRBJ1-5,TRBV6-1,CASSGNRVVNQPQHF
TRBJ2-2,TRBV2,CASSAGAGELFF
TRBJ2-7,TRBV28,CASSSGSGSYEQYF
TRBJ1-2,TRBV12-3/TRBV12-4,CASRAGGGGYGYTF